This T cell receptor (beta chain) was retrieved from a study of long-term antiretroviral therapy in people with HIV. The CDR3 runs 14 residues. CDR1 is SGHTA, CDR2 FQGNSA, per germline. Trimming cost V 5 bases and J 2 bases; bases outside gene matches: 2. All participants with HIV were treated in the United States. Samples were assayed with immunoSEQ v3.0 at survey level. Researchers set sequencing to target about 35,000-55,000 T-cell genomes per sample. Libraries were prepared by immunoSEQ multiplex PCR; TCRdb keeps only in-frame clonotypes and omits some of them. This sample has 30,000 or so clones, with approximately 93% found just once.

The TCR comes from a woman between 40 and 50 years old with HIV. The sequenced sample was unsorted PBMCs, obtained around 6.5 years after starting antiretroviral therapy. The chain links TRBV7-2 to TRBJ2-5, with 10 bases aligning to TRBD2. CDR3 region: CASSLTSGQETQYF. The CDR3 DNA reads TGTGCCAGCAGCCTGACTAGCGGGCAAGAGACCCAGTACTTC.